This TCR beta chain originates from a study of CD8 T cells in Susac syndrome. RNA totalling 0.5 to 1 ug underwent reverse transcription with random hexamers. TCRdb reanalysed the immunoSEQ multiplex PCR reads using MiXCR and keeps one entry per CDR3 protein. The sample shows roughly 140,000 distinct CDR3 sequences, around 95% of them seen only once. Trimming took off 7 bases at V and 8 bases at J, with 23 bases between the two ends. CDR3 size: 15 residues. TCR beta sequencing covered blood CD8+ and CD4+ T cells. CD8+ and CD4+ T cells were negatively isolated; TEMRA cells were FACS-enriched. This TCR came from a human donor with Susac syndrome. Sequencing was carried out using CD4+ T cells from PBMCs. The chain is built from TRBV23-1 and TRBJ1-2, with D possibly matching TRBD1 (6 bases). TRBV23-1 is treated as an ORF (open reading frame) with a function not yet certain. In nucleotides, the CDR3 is TGCGCCAGCACTAAAGTTGACAGGCGAACGTACGGCTACACCTTC. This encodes CASTKVDRRTYGYTF.